This passage covers 29 T cell receptor beta chains from one sample sequenced in a study of T cell changes during pregnancy in multiple sclerosis. Sequencing was performed with immunoSEQ multiplex PCR; in TCRdb, only in-frame clones are kept and a portion is missing. The top ten hold 0.5% to 0.65% of the sample, which has about 30,000 clones, around 90% seen once. The sample consisted of CD4+ T cells from peripheral blood mononuclear cells, taken in the third trimester of pregnancy. These receptors originate from a female donor in good health, enrolled as a control in a pregnancy study.

The chain recombines TRBV7-9 with TRBJ2-3; TRBD2 is a possible D gene (6 bases). V was pared by 6 bases and J by 2 bases, with 12 bases between. From germline, CDR1 is SEHNR and CDR2 FQNEAQ (reference sequence). CDR3 size: 14 residues. Written as DNA, the CDR3 is TGTGCCAGCAGGGCATGGGACTTCACAGATACGCAGTATTTT. Translation: CASRAWDFTDTQYF.

This chain links TRBV6-5 with TRBJ1-2; 8 nucleotides match TRBD1. Trimming cost V 5 bases and J 4 bases; bases outside gene matches: 3. The CDR3 has 13 residues. CDR1 is MNHEY, CDR2 SVGAGI, per germline. The CDR3 region is CASSPGGPYGYTF. The DNA of the CDR3 is TGTGCCAGCAGTCCAGGGGGCCCCTATGGCTACACCTTC.

For the CDR3, the DNA is TGTGCCAGCTCACCAGACAGTTCCCAGGCTGAAGCTTTCTTT. It codes for CASSPDSSQAEAFF. The chain joins TRBV18 to TRBJ1-1, with a weak D call TRBD1 (5 bases). This CDR3 comprises 14 residues. Germline-derived CDR1 and CDR2 are KGHSH and LQKENI. Trimming stripped 2 bases from V and 6 bases from J, with 13 bases between.

The chain couples TRBV9 to TRBJ2-4, with 8 bases aligning to TRBD2. This CDR3 spans 15 amino acids. V was clipped by 3 bases and J by 1 base; unmatched bases: 3. Germline loops: CDR1 SGDLS, CDR2 YYNGEE. The DNA of the CDR3 is TGTGCCAGCAGCGGATCTAGCGGGGCCAAAAACATTCAGTACTTC. This codes for CASSGSSGAKNIQYF.

The CDR3 protein is CASSQDRTSVSYEQYF. In nucleotides, the CDR3 is TGCGCCAGCAGCCAAGATAGGACTAGCGTATCCTACGAGCAGTACTTC. V is TRBV4-1 and J is TRBJ2-7; 9 bases agree with TRBD2. CDR3 length equals 16 residues. V lost 0 bases to trimming and J lost 1 base; unmatched junction nucleotides: 4. CDR1 and CDR2 (germline): MGHRA, YSYEKL.

The chain couples TRBV19 to TRBJ1-2; 9 bases are shared with TRBD1. The CDR3 has 18 residues. Germline CDR1 LNHDA, CDR2 SQIVND (reference sequence). Germline trimming cut 5 bases from V and 4 bases from J; bases unmatched to any gene: 17. The CDR3 DNA reads TGTGCCAGTAGTCTTGATGGGACAGGGAGTCGCCCTCTCTATGGCTACACCTTC. Translated: CASSLDGTGSRPLYGYTF. The full variable domain, rest sourced from reference TRBV19 and TRBJ1-2, is DGGITQSPKYLFRKEGQNVTLSCEQNLNHDAMYWYRQDPGQGLRLIYYSQIVNDFQKGDIAEGYSVSREKKESFPLTVTSAQKNPTAFYLCASSLDGTGSRPLYGYTFGSGTRLTVV.

This chain connects TRBV10-3 to TRBJ1-4; D is possibly TRBD1 (5 bases). V lost 10 bases and J lost 6, with 15 bases in between. The CDR3 loop spans 13 amino acids. Germline-derived CDR1 and CDR2 are ENHRY and SYGVKD. The CDR3 region is CATMTDEDEKLFF. The CDR3 DNA reads TGTGCCACTATGACAGATGAGGATGAAAAACTGTTTTTT.

The chain links TRBV4-2 to TRBJ1-4; D unresolved. The germline V gene has CDR1 LGHNA and CDR2 YNFKEQ. The V end lost 4 bases, the J end lost 8 bases, and 5 bases lay between the germline ends. The CDR3 covers 11 residues. In nucleotides, the CDR3 is TGTGCCAGCAGCCGAGGAGAAAAACTGTTTTTT. Protein product: CASSRGEKLFF.

The rearrangement uses TRBV6-1 and TRBJ2-6, with a possible D match to TRBD2 (6 bases). From germline, CDR1 is MNHNS and CDR2 SASEGT. The CDR3 has 15 residues. V dropped 4 bases and J dropped 4 bases, with 11 bases sitting between them. CDR3 bases: TGTGCCAGCAGTGGAGCTCGGGGGGGGGCCAACGTCCTGACTTTC. The encoded protein is CASSGARGGANVLTF.

The chain carries TRBV13 and TRBJ2-7; maybe TRBD2 (5 bases). Looked up from germline, CDR1 is PRHDT and CDR2 is FYEKMQ (reference sequence). The V and J ends lost 5 bases and 0 bases respectively, with 29 bases between them. The CDR3 consists of 20 residues. CDR3 in amino acids: CASSPTQLASVTWSSYEQYF. DNA for the CDR3: TGTGCCAGCAGCCCCACCCAGCTAGCTTCTGTAACTTGGAGCTCCTACGAGCAGTACTTC.

This rearrangement joins TRBV6-1 to TRBJ2-7; 10 positions agree with TRBD1. The V gene's germline CDR1 is MNHNS and CDR2 SASEGT. Trimming at V came to 3 bases and at J to 1 base, leaving 3 bases not matched to a gene. The CDR3 has 15 amino acids. The CDR3 loop is CASSDRDRGSYEQYF. The CDR3, as DNA: TGTGCCAGCAGTGACCGGGACAGGGGTTCCTACGAGCAGTACTTC.

This clone was seen only once. V usage is TRBV27 and J usage is TRBJ2-2; no clear D gene. The V gene's germline CDR1 is MNHEY and CDR2 SMNVEV (reference sequence). This CDR3 has 11 residues. V lost 3 bases and J 7 bases, leaving 3 bases between the germline ends. The CDR3 DNA reads as TGTGCCAGCAGTTTCATCGGGGAGCTGTTTTTT. As protein: CASSFIGELFF.

This clone has just a few counts. V and J are TRBV29-1 and TRBJ1-5; possible D gene TRBD1, 5 bases. With 7 bases removed from V and 0 bases from J, the gap between germline ends came to 7 bases. Germline V gives CDR1 SQVTM, CDR2 ANQGSEA. CDR3 length equals 12 residues. This CDR3 reads CSAGDSNQPQHF. CDR3 DNA sequence: TGCAGCGCGGGGGATAGCAATCAGCCCCAGCATTTT.

The chain is built from TRBV7-2 and TRBJ1-5; 10 nucleotides match TRBD1. With V trimmed by 4 bases and J by 4 bases, 10 bases remained unmatched. CDR1 is SGHTA, CDR2 FQGNSA, per germline. This CDR3 contains 17 residues. The CDR3 region is CASSSRGTGDYNQPQHF. In DNA, the CDR3 is TGTGCCAGCAGCTCCCGGGGGACAGGGGACTATAATCAGCCCCAGCATTTT.

The chain couples TRBV4-1 to TRBJ1-1; D is possibly TRBD1 (6 bases). The CDR3 totals 17 residues. Germline CDR1 is MGHRA and CDR2 is YSYEKL. With 3 bases removed from V and 4 bases from J, the gap between germline ends came to 21 bases. Here the CDR3 DNA reads TGCGCCAGCAGCCAGACAACCCCAGGGGAGTGGGGCACTGAAGCTTTCTTT. Translating it yields CASSQTTPGEWGTEAFF.

The chain is built from TRBV18 and TRBJ2-3; D unresolved. The CDR3 runs to 12 residues. Trimming stripped 5 bases from V and 4 bases from J, with 7 bases between. Germline V gives CDR1 KGHSH, CDR2 LQKENI. CDR3 residues: CASSSFPDTQYF. Written as DNA, the CDR3 is TGTGCCAGCTCATCCTTTCCAGATACGCAGTATTTT. The full variable domain, in which reference TRBV18 and TRBJ2-3 provide the parts outside the CDR3, is NAGVMQNPRHLVRRRGQEARLRCSPMKGHSHVYWYRQLPEEGLKFMVYLQKENIIDESGMPKERFSAEFPKEGPSILRIQQVVRGDSAAYFCASSSFPDTQYFGPGTRLTVL.

The V and J genes are TRBV19 and TRBJ1-1; no clear D gene. The V end lost 5 bases, the J end lost 0 bases, and 16 bases lay between the germline ends. The germline gives CDR1 LNHDA, CDR2 SQIVND (reference sequence). The CDR3 extends over 16 amino acids. The CDR3 DNA sequence: TGTGCCAGTAGTCTCAGGTCCCGGGGTCTGAACACTGAAGCTTTCTTT. Protein product: CASSLRSRGLNTEAFF.

V gene TRBV2 combines with J gene TRBJ2-5; a weak D match, TRBD2 (7 bases). CDR1 is SNHLY and CDR2 is FYNNEI in the germline V gene. The CDR3 is 17 residues long. The V end was cut by 6 bases, the J end by 3 bases, with 23 bases between. The CDR3 loop reads CASRKRGEMTSKETQYF. The CDR3 nucleotides are TGTGCCAGCAGGAAAAGGGGGGAAATGACTAGCAAAGAGACCCAGTACTTC.

V usage is TRBV5-8 and J usage is TRBJ2-7, with 9 bases lining up with TRBD1. The CDR3 totals 17 residues. V lost 0 bases and J lost 0; bases outside the gene matches: 7. Germline CDR1 SGHTS, CDR2 YDEGEE. The CDR3 sequence: CASSLDRDRDFSYEQYF. Here the CDR3 DNA reads TGTGCCAGCAGCTTGGACCGGGACAGGGACTTCTCCTACGAGCAGTACTTC.

The sample holds one count of this clone. The V call is TRBV5-1, the J call TRBJ2-1; 13 nucleotides agree with TRBD2. V trimming: 3 bases; J trimming: 1 base; junction bases outside the gene matches: 1. Germline lookup yields CDR1 SGHRS and CDR2 YFSETQ. The CDR3 runs 16 residues. The CDR3 bases are TGCGCCAGCAGCTGGGGACTAGCGGGGTCCTACAATGAGCAGTTCTTC. It specifies CASSWGLAGSYNEQFF.

This rearrangement joins TRBV5-1 to TRBJ2-3; D may be TRBD2 (6 bases). The CDR3 runs to 16 residues. From germline, CDR1 is SGHRS and CDR2 YFSETQ. The V end was cut by 4 bases, the J end by 2 bases, with 17 bases between. In DNA, the CDR3 is TGCGCCAGCAGCATAGGGACTGATGCCACCACAGATACGCAGTATTTT. It yields the protein CASSIGTDATTDTQYF.

The chain uses TRBV7-9 and TRBJ2-3, with D maybe TRBD1 (8 bases). Germline V CDR1 and CDR2: SEHNR, FQNEAQ (reference sequence). This CDR3 is 16 amino acids long. The ends were cut back, 5 bases at V and 3 bases at J, with 18 bases in the middle. The CDR3 region has the DNA TGTGCCAGCAGCGCTGACAGGGGAGGGGAGACAGATACGCAGTATTTT. This translates into CASSADRGGETDTQYF.

In this sample, this clone turned up once. The genes are TRBV7-9 and TRBJ1-2, with D uncertain. This CDR3 has 15 amino acids. CDR1 is SEHNR, CDR2 FQNEAQ, per germline (reference sequence). The V end was cut by 5 bases, the J end by 4 bases, with 17 bases between. Written as DNA, the CDR3 is TGTGCCAGCAGCCAAATGCGAGGAGGTGGCTATGGCTACACCTTC. Translation gives CASSQMRGGGYGYTF.

V is TRBV6-5 and J is TRBJ2-1; the match to TRBD2 covers 8 bases. Losses at the gene ends were 6 bases for V and 7 bases for J; bases not matched to a gene: 11. The CDR3 has 15 amino acids. Germline V gene lookup returns CDR1 MNHEY and CDR2 SVGAGI. The CDR3 DNA sequence: TGTGCCAGCAGCCCATTTAGCGGGAAAGTTAATGAGCAGTTCTTC. This translates into CASSPFSGKVNEQFF.

The DNA of the CDR3 is TGTGGGGCCACCCCCTCTCTATATGGCTACACCTTC. Protein: CGATPSLYGYTF. This chain links TRBV2 with TRBJ1-2; no reliable D call. The CDR3 extends over 12 amino acids. Per the germline V gene, CDR1 is SNHLY and CDR2 is FYNNEI.

On this clone: A junction end diverges from the germline sequence, so it may reflect a read error. The chain employs TRBV9 and TRBJ2-1; 7 positions match TRBD2. The CDR3 covers 11 residues. Germline V gives CDR1 SGDLS, CDR2 YYNGEE. The CDR3 is CASGVAGEQFF. DNA of the CDR3: TGTGCCAGCGGCGTAGCGGGTGAGCAGTTCTTC.

The chain has TRBV4-1 and TRBJ2-1, with 11 positions matching TRBD2. The germline V gene has CDR1 MGHRA and CDR2 YSYEKL. There are 17 residues in the CDR3. Trimming took 0 bases from V and 4 from J; bases not matched to a gene: 5. The CDR3 nucleotides are TGCGCCAGCAGCCAAGACGCCGGGACTAGCGGATACAATGAGCAGTTCTTC. It specifies CASSQDAGTSGYNEQFF.

The rearrangement uses TRBV19 and TRBJ2-5, with D maybe TRBD1 (6 bases). V lost 5 bases to trimming and J lost 6 bases, with 10 bases between them. The germline V gene encodes CDR1 LNHDA and CDR2 SQIVND (reference sequence). This CDR3 region has 12 residues. In DNA, the CDR3 is TGTGCCAGTAGTTCGGACAGTCAGACCCAGTACTTC. The encoded protein is CASSSDSQTQYF.

V usage is TRBV9 and J usage is TRBJ2-1; D perhaps matches TRBD1 (6 bases). Germline V gene sequence: CDR1 SGDLS, CDR2 YYNGEE. The CDR3 is 14 residues long. V lost 0 bases, J lost 7 bases, and 11 bases lay in between. CDR3 sequence (DNA): TGTGCCAGCAGCGTAGAAAGGGGGAAGAATGAGCAGTTCTTC. Translating it yields CASSVERGKNEQFF.